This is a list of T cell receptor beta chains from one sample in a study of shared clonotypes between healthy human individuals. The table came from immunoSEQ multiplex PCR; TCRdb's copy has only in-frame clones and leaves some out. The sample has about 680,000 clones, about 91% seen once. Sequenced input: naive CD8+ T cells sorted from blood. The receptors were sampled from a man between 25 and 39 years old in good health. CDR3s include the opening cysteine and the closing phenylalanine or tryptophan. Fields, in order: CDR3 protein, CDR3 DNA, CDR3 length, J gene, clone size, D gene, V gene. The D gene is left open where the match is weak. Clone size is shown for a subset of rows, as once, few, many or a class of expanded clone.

CDR3aa: CASSPTSGSDTQYF
CDR3nt: TGTGCCAGCAGTCCGACTAGCGGGAGTGATACGCAGTATTTT
len: 14
j_gene: TRBJ2-3
abundance: .
d_gene: TRBD2
v_gene: TRBV5-5

CDR3aa: CASSQFDILSGANVLTF
CDR3nt: TGTGCCAGCAGCCAATTTGATATACTCTCTGGGGCCAACGTCCTGACTTTC
len: 17
j_gene: TRBJ2-6
abundance: .
d_gene: .
v_gene: TRBV14

CDR3aa: CASSVGLAGGPWDEQFF
CDR3nt: TGTGCCAGCAGTGTCGGACTAGCGGGAGGGCCTTGGGATGAGCAGTTCTTC
len: 17
j_gene: TRBJ2-1
abundance: .
d_gene: TRBD2
v_gene: TRBV6-1

CDR3aa: CASSLSFVASGRNWVDADTQYF
CDR3nt: TGTGCCAGCAGCCTCTCCTTCGTCGCTAGCGGGAGGAATTGGGTGGATGCAGATACGCAGTATTTT
len: 22
j_gene: TRBJ2-3
abundance: .
d_gene: TRBD2
v_gene: TRBV4-2

CDR3aa: CASSSRSFPVAQFF
CDR3nt: TGTGCCAGCAGTTCCCGTTCTTTTCCGGTAGCGCAGTTCTTC
len: 14
j_gene: TRBJ2-1
abundance: .
d_gene: .
v_gene: TRBV27

CDR3aa: CASSSTEETQYF
CDR3nt: TGTGCCAGCAGCTCAACGGAAGAGACCCAGTACTTC
len: 12
j_gene: TRBJ2-5
abundance: .
d_gene: .
v_gene: TRBV7-8

CDR3aa: CASSDSGRYEQYF
CDR3nt: TGTGCCAGTTCGGATAGCGGGCGCTACGAGCAGTACTTC
len: 13
j_gene: TRBJ2-7
abundance: .
d_gene: TRBD2
v_gene: TRBV7-2

CDR3aa: CATLGGLADSGNTIYF
CDR3nt: TGTGCCACCTTGGGCGGGCTAGCCGACTCTGGAAACACCATATATTTT
len: 16
j_gene: TRBJ1-3
abundance: few
d_gene: .
v_gene: TRBV10-3

CDR3aa: CASSLGRDRGVNYGYTF
CDR3nt: TGTGCCAGCAGCTTGGGTCGGGACAGGGGAGTAAACTATGGCTACACCTTC
len: 17
j_gene: TRBJ1-2
abundance: .
d_gene: TRBD1
v_gene: TRBV7-9

CDR3aa: CASSQGGETQYF
CDR3nt: TGCGCCAGCAGCCAGGGGGGGGAGACCCAGTACTTC
len: 12
j_gene: TRBJ2-5
abundance: .
d_gene: TRBD2
v_gene: TRBV4-3

CDR3aa: CASIGAEGSYEQYF
CDR3nt: TGTGCCAGCATTGGGGCAGAGGGTTCCTACGAGCAGTACTTC
len: 14
j_gene: TRBJ2-7
abundance: .
d_gene: .
v_gene: TRBV27

CDR3aa: CASSSTLSPNTGELFF
CDR3nt: TGTGCCAGCAGTTCTACACTCTCCCCGAACACCGGGGAGCTGTTTTTT
len: 16
j_gene: TRBJ2-2
abundance: .
d_gene: .
v_gene: TRBV7-9

CDR3aa: CAIREGGRFYEQYF
CDR3nt: TGTGCCATCAGGGAGGGTGGGCGTTTCTACGAGCAGTACTTC
len: 14
j_gene: TRBJ2-7
abundance: .
d_gene: .
v_gene: TRBV10-3

CDR3aa: CASTPGPLSYNEQFF
CDR3nt: TGTGCCAGCACCCCGGGGCCCCTCTCCTACAATGAGCAGTTCTTC
len: 15
j_gene: TRBJ2-1
abundance: .
d_gene: .
v_gene: TRBV6-5

CDR3aa: CASSAGQGVYEQFF
CDR3nt: TGTGCCAGCAGCGCGGGACAGGGTGTCTATGAGCAGTTCTTC
len: 14
j_gene: TRBJ2-1
abundance: .
d_gene: TRBD1
v_gene: TRBV5-6

CDR3aa: CSATSGAWGYEQYF
CDR3nt: TGCAGCGCCACTAGTGGAGCCTGGGGGTACGAGCAGTACTTC
len: 14
j_gene: TRBJ2-7
abundance: .
d_gene: .
v_gene: TRBV29-1

CDR3aa: CASSTGTEYYEQYF
CDR3nt: TGTGCCAGCAGTACCGGGACAGAGTACTACGAGCAGTACTTC
len: 14
j_gene: TRBJ2-7
abundance: few
d_gene: TRBD1
v_gene: TRBV27

CDR3aa: CASSTLAGTSPTDTQYF
CDR3nt: TGTGCCAGTAGTACCCTGGCCGGGACCAGCCCCACAGATACGCAGTATTTT
len: 17
j_gene: TRBJ2-3
abundance: .
d_gene: .
v_gene: TRBV19

CDR3aa: CASSPGTFVGGELFF
CDR3nt: TGTGCCAGCAGCCCTGGGACTTTTGTGGGCGGGGAGCTGTTTTTT
len: 15
j_gene: TRBJ2-2
abundance: .
d_gene: .
v_gene: TRBV9

CDR3aa: CAQGVQETQYF
CDR3nt: TGTGCCCAGGGAGTCCAAGAGACCCAGTACTTC
len: 11
j_gene: TRBJ2-5
abundance: .
d_gene: .
v_gene: TRBV7-9

CDR3aa: CASSSGTSGSVTSQQTQYF
CDR3nt: TGTGCCAGCAGCTCAGGGACTAGCGGGAGTGTCACTTCACAACAGACCCAGTACTTC
len: 19
j_gene: TRBJ2-5
abundance: .
d_gene: TRBD2
v_gene: TRBV11-2

CDR3aa: CASSQGRTYEQYF
CDR3nt: TGTGCCAGCAGCCAGGGACGGACGTACGAGCAGTACTTC
len: 13
j_gene: TRBJ2-7
abundance: .
d_gene: .
v_gene: TRBV28

CDR3aa: CASSLPWELNEQFF
CDR3nt: TGTGCCAGCAGCTTACCGTGGGAGTTAAATGAGCAGTTCTTC
len: 14
j_gene: TRBJ2-1
abundance: once
d_gene: .
v_gene: TRBV7-8

CDR3aa: CASSPMDRGPYEQYF
CDR3nt: TGTGCCAGCAGCCCGATGGACAGGGGTCCCTACGAGCAGTACTTC
len: 15
j_gene: TRBJ2-7
abundance: .
d_gene: TRBD1
v_gene: TRBV7-9

CDR3aa: CASSLLGAQETQYF
CDR3nt: TGTGCCAGCAGTTTACTTGGTGCGCAAGAGACCCAGTACTTC
len: 14
j_gene: TRBJ2-5
abundance: .
d_gene: .
v_gene: TRBV27

CDR3aa: CASSGGYEQYF
CDR3nt: TGTGCCAGCAGTGGAGGATACGAGCAGTACTTC
len: 11
j_gene: TRBJ2-7
abundance: .
d_gene: .
v_gene: TRBV25-1

CDR3aa: CASSLSFLGAGRTSEAFF
CDR3nt: TGTGCCAGCAGCTTATCTTTCCTTGGGGCAGGGCGGACGTCTGAAGCTTTCTTT
len: 18
j_gene: TRBJ1-1
abundance: .
d_gene: .
v_gene: TRBV7-6

CDR3aa: CASSLRGRGGQGETQYF
CDR3nt: TGTGCCAGCAGCTTGCGGGGGCGCGGGGGACAGGGGGAGACCCAGTACTTC
len: 17
j_gene: TRBJ2-5
abundance: .
d_gene: TRBD1
v_gene: TRBV5-5

CDR3aa: CATSREGDEQYF
CDR3nt: TGTGCCACCAGCAGAGAAGGGGACGAGCAGTACTTC
len: 12
j_gene: TRBJ2-7
abundance: .
d_gene: .
v_gene: TRBV15

CDR3aa: CASSQEVRSPPWYEQYF
CDR3nt: TGCGCCAGCAGCCAAGAAGTCCGGTCCCCTCCGTGGTACGAGCAGTACTTC
len: 17
j_gene: TRBJ2-7
abundance: .
d_gene: .
v_gene: TRBV4-3

CDR3aa: CASSFGLAGAGELFF
CDR3nt: TGCGCCAGCAGCTTTGGACTAGCGGGAGCCGGGGAGCTGTTTTTT
len: 15
j_gene: TRBJ2-2
abundance: .
d_gene: TRBD2
v_gene: TRBV5-1

CDR3aa: CASSDGRLSYEQYF
CDR3nt: TGTGCCAGCAGTGATGGACGGCTGTCCTACGAGCAGTACTTC
len: 14
j_gene: TRBJ2-7
abundance: once
d_gene: .
v_gene: TRBV2

CDR3aa: CASGNYEQYF
CDR3nt: TGTGCCAGTGGTAACTACGAGCAGTACTTC
len: 10
j_gene: TRBJ2-7
abundance: .
d_gene: .
v_gene: TRBV19

CDR3aa: CASSHGREQYF
CDR3nt: TGTGCCAGCAGTCACGGCCGTGAGCAGTACTTC
len: 11
j_gene: TRBJ2-7
abundance: .
d_gene: .
v_gene: TRBV27

CDR3aa: CASSLKGLAGNTIYF
CDR3nt: TGTGCCAGCAGCTTAAAGGGGTTGGCTGGAAACACCATATATTTT
len: 15
j_gene: TRBJ1-3
abundance: .
d_gene: .
v_gene: TRBV7-2

CDR3aa: CASSLFFQGNIMNTEAFF
CDR3nt: TGCGCCAGCAGCTTGTTTTTCCAGGGGAACATTATGAACACTGAAGCTTTCTTT
len: 18
j_gene: TRBJ1-1
abundance: .
d_gene: .
v_gene: TRBV5-1

CDR3aa: CASSLVLSSLAKNIQYF
CDR3nt: TGTGCCAGCAGCTTAGTATTATCGTCTCTAGCCAAAAACATTCAGTACTTC
len: 17
j_gene: TRBJ2-4
abundance: .
d_gene: .
v_gene: TRBV7-2

CDR3aa: CASSNLLSGSTDTQYF
CDR3nt: TGTGCCAGCAGTAATCTACTTAGCGGGAGCACAGATACGCAGTATTTT
len: 16
j_gene: TRBJ2-3
abundance: .
d_gene: TRBD2
v_gene: TRBV2

CDR3aa: CASSFNSNTGELFF
CDR3nt: TGTGCCAGCAGTTTTAATTCGAACACCGGGGAGCTGTTTTTT
len: 14
j_gene: TRBJ2-2
abundance: .
d_gene: .
v_gene: TRBV28

CDR3aa: CALSTTGTSGPGGVNEQFF
CDR3nt: TGTGCCCTCAGCACAACCGGGACTAGCGGGCCTGGGGGGGTCAATGAGCAGTTCTTC
len: 19
j_gene: TRBJ2-1
abundance: .
d_gene: TRBD2
v_gene: TRBV10-3

CDR3aa: CAISEEGSYEQYF
CDR3nt: TGTGCCATCAGTGAAGAGGGGTCCTACGAGCAGTACTTC
len: 13
j_gene: TRBJ2-7
abundance: .
d_gene: .
v_gene: TRBV10-3

CDR3aa: CASSPAYNEQFF
CDR3nt: TGTGCCAGCAGCCCAGCCTACAATGAGCAGTTCTTC
len: 12
j_gene: TRBJ2-1
abundance: .
d_gene: .
v_gene: TRBV14

CDR3aa: CASSYSERAAGEQYF
CDR3nt: TGTGCCAGCAGCTATTCGGAGAGGGCCGCGGGCGAGCAGTACTTC
len: 15
j_gene: TRBJ2-7
abundance: .
d_gene: .
v_gene: TRBV7-9

CDR3aa: CASQTSEEEGNQETQYF
CDR3nt: TGTGCCAGTCAAACCTCGGAAGAGGAGGGCAACCAAGAGACCCAGTACTTC
len: 17
j_gene: TRBJ2-5
abundance: .
d_gene: .
v_gene: TRBV27

CDR3aa: CASSLRREGYEQYF
CDR3nt: TGTGCCAGCAGCTTACGGCGGGAGGGGTACGAGCAGTACTTC
len: 14
j_gene: TRBJ2-7
abundance: .
d_gene: TRBD2
v_gene: TRBV7-2

CDR3aa: CASGTGVFYGYTF
CDR3nt: TGTGCCAGCGGGACAGGGGTCTTCTATGGCTACACCTTC
len: 13
j_gene: TRBJ1-2
abundance: few
d_gene: TRBD1
v_gene: TRBV2

CDR3aa: CASSSTTGLAYEQYF
CDR3nt: TGTGCCAGCAGCTCTACGACAGGATTAGCCTACGAGCAGTACTTC
len: 15
j_gene: TRBJ2-7
abundance: .
d_gene: .
v_gene: TRBV27

CDR3aa: CASSNRLGYEQYF
CDR3nt: TGTGCCAGCAGTAACCGACTAGGTTACGAGCAGTACTTC
len: 13
j_gene: TRBJ2-7
abundance: .
d_gene: .
v_gene: TRBV27

CDR3aa: CSVEDGTITEAFF
CDR3nt: TGCAGCGTTGAAGATGGGACCATCACTGAAGCTTTCTTT
len: 13
j_gene: TRBJ1-1
abundance: .
d_gene: .
v_gene: TRBV29-1

CDR3aa: CSVDWSSSYNEQFF
CDR3nt: TGCAGCGTTGATTGGTCCTCATCTTACAATGAGCAGTTCTTC
len: 14
j_gene: TRBJ2-1
abundance: .
d_gene: .
v_gene: TRBV29-1

CDR3aa: CAWSDGPSGANVLTF
CDR3nt: TGTGCCTGGAGTGACGGACCATCTGGGGCCAACGTCCTGACTTTC
len: 15
j_gene: TRBJ2-6
abundance: .
d_gene: .
v_gene: TRBV30

CDR3aa: CASSQVESGFRQETQYF
CDR3nt: TGTGCCAGCAGCCAAGTGGAATCAGGGTTTCGCCAAGAGACCCAGTACTTC
len: 17
j_gene: TRBJ2-5
abundance: .
d_gene: .
v_gene: TRBV14

CDR3aa: CASSQSGDEQFF
CDR3nt: TGTGCCAGCAGCCAATCAGGGGATGAGCAGTTCTTC
len: 12
j_gene: TRBJ2-1
abundance: .
d_gene: .
v_gene: TRBV13

CDR3aa: CASSTRDRAYEQYF
CDR3nt: TGTGCCAGCAGCACGCGGGACAGGGCCTACGAGCAGTACTTC
len: 14
j_gene: TRBJ2-7
abundance: once
d_gene: TRBD1
v_gene: TRBV5-6

CDR3aa: CATSRDHVGVNEQFF
CDR3nt: TGTGCCACCAGCAGGGACCACGTGGGCGTCAATGAGCAGTTCTTC
len: 15
j_gene: TRBJ2-1
abundance: .
d_gene: .
v_gene: TRBV15

CDR3aa: CASSQLVGEQFF
CDR3nt: TGTGCCAGCAGCCAACTGGTGGGTGAGCAGTTCTTC
len: 12
j_gene: TRBJ2-1
abundance: .
d_gene: .
v_gene: TRBV14

CDR3aa: CASSVAPPYEQYF
CDR3nt: TGTGCCAGCAGTGTCGCCCCCCCCTACGAGCAGTACTTC
len: 13
j_gene: TRBJ2-7
abundance: .
d_gene: .
v_gene: TRBV27